These 27 T cell receptor beta chains came from one sample sequenced in a study. In TCRdb, the 5' RACE reads were re-called with MiXCR into one record per CDR3 protein. The sample yields around 29,000 distinct CDR3 sequences, approximately 27% seen once. Sequenced: naive CD4+ T cells sorted from a lymph node. Subset noted: naive CD4+ T cells, CD4+CD45RA+CD25-. The receptor source for this set is a female donor with breast cancer.

The rearrangement joins TRBV20-1 to TRBJ2-2; D unresolved. The CDR3 loop spans 13 amino acids. V gave up 5 bases and J gave up 7 bases, with 14 bases separating them. Germline CDR1 DFQATT, CDR2 SNEGSKA (reference sequence). CDR3 DNA: TGCAGTGCTGGAATTCATGGGGTCGGGGAGCTGTTTTTT. This sequence encodes CSAGIHGVGELFF.

The sample holds a few counts of this clonotype. The V gene is TRBV27, the J gene TRBJ2-7; 10 bases are a match to TRBD1. Germline assignment: CDR1 MNHEY and CDR2 SMNVEV (reference sequence). V gave up 5 bases and J gave up 5 bases; unmatched junction bases: 9. CDR3 length: 15 amino acids. The CDR3 DNA is TGTGCCAGCAGTCCCCGGGGACAGGGGATCGACGAGCAGTACTTC. As protein: CASSPRGQGIDEQYF.

There are a few counts of this clonotype. The rearrangement links TRBV5-1 to TRBJ2-3, with 12 bases identical to TRBD2. From germline, CDR1 is SGHRS and CDR2 YFSETQ. The CDR3 sequence is 14 residues long. V lost 3 bases to trimming and J lost 10 bases; unmatched junction nucleotides: 6. CDR3 DNA: TGCGCCAGCAGCTCAACTAGCGGGAGGAATGCGCAGTATTTT. Protein product: CASSSTSGRNAQYF.

CDR3 protein: CASHPTGSRTANTEAFF. DNA of the CDR3: TGTGCCAGCCATCCGACAGGGAGTAGGACGGCGAACACTGAAGCTTTCTTT. The chain carries TRBV6-2 or TRBV6-3 and TRBJ1-1; 7 positions match TRBD1. CDR1 MNHEY and CDR2 SVGEGT come from the germline V gene. V trimming: 8 bases; J trimming: 1 base; junction bases outside the gene matches: 16. This CDR3 has 17 amino acids.

With respect to this clonotype: A much larger clone lies one base from this, so it may be a read error. J is TRBJ1-4 and V is TRBV4-1; 9 bases agree with TRBD1. The J segment lost 6 bases and the V segment lost 4 bases, leaving 6 bases of the junction unmatched. The CDR3 is made up of 15 amino acids. Germline V CDR1 and CDR2: MGHRA, YSYEKL. The CDR3 nucleotides read TGCGCCAGCAGCCGAGTAAGACAGGGGGATGAAAAACTGTTTTTT. Protein sequence: CASSRVRQGDEKLFF.

On this clonotype: Since no conserved phenylalanine or tryptophan closes the CDR3, a read error is the likely cause. The chain uses TRBV6-1 and TRBJ1-5; tentative D call: TRBD1 (6 bases). The V end lost 4 bases, the J end lost 11 bases, and 21 bases lay between the germline ends. The CDR3 is 15 amino acids. Germline-derived CDR1 and CDR2 are MNHNS and SASEGT. CDR3 sequence reads: CASSGMPGTPGAQHL. The CDR3 bases are TGTGCCAGCAGTGGAATGCCCGGGACACCTGGGGCCCAGCATCTT.

This clonotype was picked up a small number of times. V usage is TRBV20-1 and J usage is TRBJ1-1, with a possible D match to TRBD1 (6 bases). Trimming stripped 6 bases from V and 4 bases from J, with 18 bases between. Germline V gene sequence: CDR1 DFQATT, CDR2 SNEGSKA (reference sequence). This CDR3 region has 14 residues. CDR3 loop: CSAKSETGGTEAFF. DNA of the CDR3: TGCAGTGCCAAATCGGAGACAGGCGGCACTGAAGCTTTCTTT.

V usage is TRBV4-3 and J usage is TRBJ2-7, with D tentatively TRBD1 (5 bases). Germline loops: CDR1 LGHNA, CDR2 YSLEER. The CDR3 is 17 amino acids. V gave up 0 bases and J gave up 3 bases, with 18 bases separating them. The chain's CDR3 is CASSQEPLGRVLYEQYF. The CDR3 nucleotides are TGCGCCAGCAGCCAAGAACCCCTTGGCAGGGTGCTCTACGAGCAGTACTTC.

The chain recombines TRBV7-6 with TRBJ1-2; D remains unclear. Germline loops: CDR1 SGHVS, CDR2 FNYEAQ. V lost 5 bases and J lost 1, with 11 bases in between. CDR3 size: 14 residues. The CDR3, as DNA: TGTGCCAGCAGCGAAAATGATCTTAACTATGGCTACACCTTC. It encodes CASSENDLNYGYTF.

This clonotype turned up a few times. The chain uses TRBV6-5 and TRBJ2-1, with D unclear. Germline V gives CDR1 MNHEY, CDR2 SVGAGI. V was pared by 4 bases and J by 3 bases, with 10 bases between. The CDR3 is 14 residues long. CDR3 amino acids: CASSSSDNYNEQFF. CDR3 bases: TGTGCCAGCAGTTCCTCCGACAACTACAATGAGCAGTTCTTC.

As concerns this clonotype: A single base separates this from a much larger clone, so it may be a read error. In this CDR3 the conserved last residue, phenylalanine or tryptophan, is missing, so a read error is likely. V and J are TRBV6-5 and TRBJ2-5, with 10 bases aligning to TRBD2. Germline V gene sequence: CDR1 MNHEY, CDR2 SVGAGI. This CDR3 contains 15 residues. The ends lost 6 bases at V and 7 bases at J; junction bases unmatched: 11. The DNA of the CDR3 is TGTGCCAGCAGACCCCGGACTAGCGGAGGGGGGACCCAGTACCTC. This translates into CASRPRTSGGGTQYL.

The J gene is TRBJ1-6, the V gene TRBV27; D gene ambiguous. Germline V gene sequence: CDR1 MNHEY, CDR2 SMNVEV (reference sequence). Trimming left V 5 bases short and J 11 bases short, with 4 bases between. The CDR3 is 10 amino acids. The CDR3 DNA is TGTGCCAGCAGTCATCCACCCCTCCACTTT. Protein: CASSHPPLHF.

V usage is TRBV6-5 and J usage is TRBJ2-7; no reliable D call. CDR3 length: 11 amino acids. The ends were cut back, 11 bases at V and 3 bases at J, with 11 bases in the middle. Germline CDR1 and CDR2: MNHEY and SVGAGI. CDR3 amino acids: CAAERLYEQYF. In nucleotides, the CDR3 is TGTGCCGCTGAAAGACTCTACGAGCAGTACTTC.

V and J are TRBV12-3 or TRBV12-4 and TRBJ2-7, with D uncertain. V lost 5 bases to trimming and J lost 7 bases, with 9 bases between them. This CDR3 is 11 amino acids long. The chain's CDR3 is CASSLMGEQYF. CDR3 DNA: TGTGCCAGCAGTCTTATGGGGGAGCAGTACTTC.

Worth noting for this clonotype: This may be a read error, as it is one base from a much larger clone. The chain is built from TRBV5-1 and TRBJ2-7; D is uncertain. The CDR3 extends over 14 amino acids. From germline, CDR1 is SGHRS and CDR2 YFSETQ. The CDR3 coding sequence is TGCACCAGCAGAACTTACTCGGGCTCCTACGAGCAGTACTTC. This sequence encodes CTSRTYSGSYEQYF.

This clonotype has a handful of counts. V usage is TRBV20-1 and J usage is TRBJ1-5; D uncertain. CDR1 is DFQATT and CDR2 is SNEGSKA in the germline V gene (reference sequence). This CDR3 contains 16 residues. V lost 6 bases to trimming and J lost 5 bases, with 23 bases between them. The CDR3 DNA reads TGCAGTGCCCCTATCCCGGGTCGAGGGAGGGATCAGCCCCAGCATTTT. As protein: CSAPIPGRGRDQPQHF.

This clonotype was observed a few times. The chain carries TRBV27 and TRBJ1-2; possibly TRBD1 for D (5 bases). Trimming pared 3 bases from V and 5 bases from J, leaving 10 bases between. There are 13 residues in the CDR3. CDR1 and CDR2 (germline): MNHEY, SMNVEV (reference sequence). The CDR3 sequence is CASSLGRAYGYTF. The CDR3 DNA sequence: TGTGCCAGCAGTTTGGGCAGGGCGTATGGCTACACCTTC.

This clonotype showed up just a few times. V and J are TRBV4-1 and TRBJ1-6; D remains ambiguous. Germline-derived CDR1 and CDR2 are MGHRA and YSYEKL. The CDR3 totals 17 residues. V was shortened by 0 bases and J by 3 bases, with 12 bases between the two germline ends. The CDR3 protein is CASSQDVKSGYNSPLHF. CDR3 nucleotide sequence: TGCGCCAGCAGCCAAGATGTAAAGAGCGGCTATAATTCACCCCTCCACTTT.

To note about this clonotype: A much larger clone is a single base away; this may be a read error. The chain uses TRBV28 and TRBJ2-1, with a weak D call TRBD1 (6 bases). CDR3 length: 15 residues. The germline CDR1 and CDR2 sequences are MDHEN and SYDVKM. V was trimmed by 5 bases and J by 6 bases, leaving 17 bases between them. The CDR3 is CASSPGQIPCNEQFF. The CDR3, as DNA: TGTGCCAGCAGTCCAGGACAGATACCGTGCAATGAGCAGTTCTTC.

By sample share, this clonotype is medium-sized. This rearrangement joins TRBV28 to TRBJ1-1; 7 nucleotides agree with TRBD1. The length of the CDR3 is 14 residues. V trimming: 8 bases; J trimming: 1 base; junction bases outside the gene matches: 7. Germline CDR1 MDHEN, CDR2 SYDVKM. The CDR3 DNA reads as TGTGCCAGCCACCTGACAGGGCGGAACACTGAAGCTTTCTTT. It yields the protein CASHLTGRNTEAFF.

At least ten counts were recorded for this clonotype. This chain uses TRBV12-3 or TRBV12-4 with TRBJ1-1; a possible D gene is TRBD1 (5 bases). V lost 8 bases, J lost 4 bases, and 14 bases lay in between. The CDR3 contains 13 residues. The CDR3: CASSSGWGTEAFF. CDR3 sequence (DNA): TGTGCCAGCTCCTCAGGGTGGGGCACTGAAGCTTTCTTT.

This clonotype was seen a few times. This chain connects TRBV20-1 to TRBJ2-3; D remains ambiguous. Trimming cost V 0 bases and J 0 bases, with 4 bases left between them. CDR1 DFQATT and CDR2 SNEGSKA come from the germline V gene (reference sequence). The CDR3 spans 13 residues. This CDR3 reads CSARDWSTDTQYF. In DNA form, the CDR3 reads TGCAGTGCTAGAGATTGGAGCACAGATACGCAGTATTTT.

Points on this clonotype: A read error is possible here, since a much larger clone lies one base away. V usage is TRBV9 and J usage is TRBJ2-3; the D gene is possibly TRBD1 (5 bases). This CDR3 region has 14 residues. CDR1 is SGDLS, CDR2 YYNGEE, per germline. The CDR3 sequence is CVSSPGPSTDTQYF. The CDR3 DNA sequence: TGTGTCAGCAGCCCAGGGCCTAGCACAGATACGCAGTATTTT. The full variable domain, its missing parts supplied by reference TRBV9 and TRBJ2-3, is DSGVTQTPKHLITATGQRVTLRCSPRSGDLSVYWYQQSLDQGLQFLIQYYNGEERAKGNILERFSAQQFPDLHSELNLSSLELGDSALYFCVSSPGPSTDTQYFGPGTRLTVL.

This clonotype was observed many times. Compared with germline, one end of the junction differs, possibly owing to a read error. The V and J genes are TRBV7-7 and TRBJ2-3; D not resolved. The length of the CDR3 is 14 residues. Germline V CDR1 and CDR2: SSHAT, FNYEAQ (reference sequence). The CDR3 nucleotides are TGTGCTAGCAGCTTAGGAATCGGCACAGATACGCAGTATTTT. Protein: CASSLGIGTDTQYF. Full variable domain (rest looked up from reference TRBV7-7 and TRBJ2-3): GAGVSQSPRYKVTKRGQDVTLRCDPISSHATLYWYQQALGQGPEFLTYFNYEAQPDKSGLPSDRFSAERPEGSISTLTIQRTEQRDSAMYRCASSLGIGTDTQYFGPGTRLTVL.

Ten or more counts support this clonotype. The V and J genes are TRBV6-1 and TRBJ2-7; perhaps TRBD2 as D (6 bases). The CDR3 is 14 amino acids. CDR1 and CDR2 from the germline V gene are MNHNS and SASEGT. The CDR3 nucleotides read TGTGAGGTCGCGGGGCTAGTTCGCCCGGGGGAGCAGTACTTC. The encoded protein is CEVAGLVRPGEQYF.

As to this clonotype: Just one base apart from a much larger clone, this may be a read error. This chain's CDR3 is CGAPGQGNQPQHF. In nucleotides, the CDR3 is TGCGGTGCCCCGGGGCAGGGGAATCAGCCCCAGCATTTT. The rearrangement uses TRBV20-1 and TRBJ1-5; tentatively, D is TRBD1 (6 bases). CDR1 DFQATT and CDR2 SNEGSKA come from the germline V gene (reference sequence). The CDR3 length is 13 residues.

The chain carries TRBV7-9 and TRBJ1-2, with D perhaps matching TRBD1 (6 bases). V was pared by 6 bases and J by 5 bases, with 16 bases between. This CDR3 spans 14 amino acids. Germline V gene data show CDR1 as SEHNR and CDR2 as FQNEAQ (reference sequence). CDR3 in DNA: TGTGCCAGCAGTCGCGGGGGGGGCGATTATGGCTACACCTTC. Translating it yields CASSRGGGDYGYTF.